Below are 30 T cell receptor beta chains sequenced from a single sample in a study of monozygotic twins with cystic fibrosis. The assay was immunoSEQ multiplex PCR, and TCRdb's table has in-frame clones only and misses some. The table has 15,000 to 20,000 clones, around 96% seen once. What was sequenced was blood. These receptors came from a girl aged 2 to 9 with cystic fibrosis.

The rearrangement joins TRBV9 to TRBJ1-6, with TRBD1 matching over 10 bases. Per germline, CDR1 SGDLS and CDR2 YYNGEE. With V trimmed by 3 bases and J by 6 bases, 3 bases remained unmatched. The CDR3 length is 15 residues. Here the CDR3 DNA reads TGTGCCAGCAGCGCAGGGACAGGGGTTAATTCACCCCTCCACTTT. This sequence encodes CASSAGTGVNSPLHF.

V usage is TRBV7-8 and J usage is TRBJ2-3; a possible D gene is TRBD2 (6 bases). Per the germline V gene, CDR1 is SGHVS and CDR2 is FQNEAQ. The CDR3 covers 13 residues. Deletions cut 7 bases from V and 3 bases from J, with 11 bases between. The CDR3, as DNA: TGTGCCAGCATGACCGGGAGTACAGATACGCAGTATTTT. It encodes CASMTGSTDTQYF.

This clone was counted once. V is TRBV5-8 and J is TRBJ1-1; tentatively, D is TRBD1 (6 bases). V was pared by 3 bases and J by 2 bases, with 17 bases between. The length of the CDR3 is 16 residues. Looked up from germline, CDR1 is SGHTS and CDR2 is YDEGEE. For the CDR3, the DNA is TGTGCCAGCAGCTACTATCAGGGGACGTCCAACACTGAAGCTTTCTTT. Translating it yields CASSYYQGTSNTEAFF.

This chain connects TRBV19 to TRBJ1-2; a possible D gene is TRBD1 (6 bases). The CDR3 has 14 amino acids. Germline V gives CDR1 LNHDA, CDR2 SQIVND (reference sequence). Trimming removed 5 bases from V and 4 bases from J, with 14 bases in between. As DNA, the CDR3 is TGTGCCAGTAGTCTGACAGGCCCGGCCTATGGCTACACCTTC. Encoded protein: CASSLTGPAYGYTF.

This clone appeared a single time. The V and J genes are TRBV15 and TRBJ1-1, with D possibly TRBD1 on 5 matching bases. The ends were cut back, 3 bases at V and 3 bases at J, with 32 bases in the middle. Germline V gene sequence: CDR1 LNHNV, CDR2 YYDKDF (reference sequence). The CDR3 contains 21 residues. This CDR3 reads CATSRKMKTRVRYPPYTEAFF. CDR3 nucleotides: TGTGCCACCAGCAGGAAGATGAAAACCAGGGTTCGCTATCCCCCATACACTGAAGCTTTCTTT.

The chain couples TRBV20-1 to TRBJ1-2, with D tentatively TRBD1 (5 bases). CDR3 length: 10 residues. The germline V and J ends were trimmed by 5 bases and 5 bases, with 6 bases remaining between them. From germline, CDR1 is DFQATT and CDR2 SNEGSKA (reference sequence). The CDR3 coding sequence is TGCAGTGCTCCAGGGTATGGCTACACCTTC. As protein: CSAPGYGYTF.

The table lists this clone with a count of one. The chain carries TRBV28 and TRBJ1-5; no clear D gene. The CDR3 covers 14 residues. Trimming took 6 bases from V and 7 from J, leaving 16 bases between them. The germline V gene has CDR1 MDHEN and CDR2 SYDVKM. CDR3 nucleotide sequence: TGTGCCAGCAGCCCGACCGAATCACACCAGCCCCAGCATTTT. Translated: CASSPTESHQPQHF.

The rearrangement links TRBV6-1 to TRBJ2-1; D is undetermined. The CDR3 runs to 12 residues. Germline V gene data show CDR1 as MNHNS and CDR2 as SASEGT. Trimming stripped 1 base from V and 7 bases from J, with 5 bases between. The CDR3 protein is CASSEEYNEQFF. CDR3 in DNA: TGTGCCAGCAGTGAAGAGTATAATGAGCAGTTCTTC.

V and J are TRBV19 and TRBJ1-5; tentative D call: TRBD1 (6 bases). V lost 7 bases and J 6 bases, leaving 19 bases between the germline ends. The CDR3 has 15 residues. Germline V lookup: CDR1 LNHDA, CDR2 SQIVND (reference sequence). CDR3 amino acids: CASKSSTGNGQPQHF. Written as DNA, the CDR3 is TGTGCCAGTAAGTCATCTACAGGGAATGGTCAGCCCCAGCATTTT.

In nucleotides, the CDR3 is TGTGCCAGTCTCTTTCCCCCCCAAGAGACCCAGTACTTC. It encodes CASLFPPQETQYF. This sequence joins TRBV19 and TRBJ2-5; D call uncertain. V dropped 8 bases and J dropped 1 base, with 11 bases sitting between them. This CDR3 is built from 13 residues. Germline V gene sequence: CDR1 LNHDA, CDR2 SQIVND (reference sequence).

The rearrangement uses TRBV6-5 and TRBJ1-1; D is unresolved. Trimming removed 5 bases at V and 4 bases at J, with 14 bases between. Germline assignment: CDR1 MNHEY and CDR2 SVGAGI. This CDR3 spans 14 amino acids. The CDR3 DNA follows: TGTGCCAGCAGTAAGCCCGTCCGGGGCACTGAAGCTTTCTTT. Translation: CASSKPVRGTEAFF.

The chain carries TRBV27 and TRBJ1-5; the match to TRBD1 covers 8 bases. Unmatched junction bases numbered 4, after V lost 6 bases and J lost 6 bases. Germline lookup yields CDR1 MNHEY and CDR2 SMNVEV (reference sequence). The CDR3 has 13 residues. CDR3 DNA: TGTGCCAGCAGCCAGGGGGCTCGTCAGCCCCAGCATTTT. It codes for CASSQGARQPQHF.

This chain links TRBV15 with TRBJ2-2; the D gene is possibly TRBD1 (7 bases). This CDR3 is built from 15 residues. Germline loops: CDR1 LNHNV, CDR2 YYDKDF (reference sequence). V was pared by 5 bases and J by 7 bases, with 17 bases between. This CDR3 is CATSGKGGTVGELFF. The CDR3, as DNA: TGTGCCACCAGCGGGAAGGGCGGGACAGTCGGGGAGCTGTTTTTT.

The CDR3 loop is CASSELARVYGYTF. CDR3 nucleotides: TGTGCCAGCAGTGAATTAGCCAGGGTCTATGGCTACACCTTC. The chain has TRBV6-1 and TRBJ1-2; D perhaps matches TRBD1 (5 bases). The CDR3 sequence is 14 residues long. V was pared by 2 bases and J by 4 bases, with 11 bases between. The V gene's germline CDR1 is MNHNS and CDR2 SASEGT.

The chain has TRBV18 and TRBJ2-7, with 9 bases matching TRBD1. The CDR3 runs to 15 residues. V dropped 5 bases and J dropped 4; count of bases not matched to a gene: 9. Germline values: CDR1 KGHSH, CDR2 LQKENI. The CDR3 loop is CASSAGTGSIYEQYF. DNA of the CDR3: TGTGCCAGCTCAGCCGGGACAGGGTCGATTTACGAGCAGTACTTC. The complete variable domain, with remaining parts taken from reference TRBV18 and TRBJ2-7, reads NAGVMQNPRHLVRRRGQEARLRCSPMKGHSHVYWYRQLPEEGLKFMVYLQKENIIDESGMPKERFSAEFPKEGPSILRIQQVVRGDSAAYFCASSAGTGSIYEQYFGPGTRLTVT.

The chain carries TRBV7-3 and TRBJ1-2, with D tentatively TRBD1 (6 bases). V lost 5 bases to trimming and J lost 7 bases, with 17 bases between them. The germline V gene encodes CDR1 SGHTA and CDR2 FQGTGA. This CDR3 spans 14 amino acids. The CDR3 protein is CASSPDRIISGYTF. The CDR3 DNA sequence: TGTGCCAGCAGCCCGGACAGAATAATTAGTGGCTACACCTTC.

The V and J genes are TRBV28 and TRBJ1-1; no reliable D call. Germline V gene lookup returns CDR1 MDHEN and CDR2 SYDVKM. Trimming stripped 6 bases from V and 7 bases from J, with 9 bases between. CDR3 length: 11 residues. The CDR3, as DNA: TGTGCCAGCAGCCTCCACAGTGAAGCTTTCTTT. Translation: CASSLHSEAFF.

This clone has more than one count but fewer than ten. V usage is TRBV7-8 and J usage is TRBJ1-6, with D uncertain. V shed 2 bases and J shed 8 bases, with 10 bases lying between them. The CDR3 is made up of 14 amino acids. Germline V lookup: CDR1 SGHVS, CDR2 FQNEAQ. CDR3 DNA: TGTGCCAGCAGCTTAATAGGGAATGATTCACCCCTCCACTTT. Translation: CASSLIGNDSPLHF.

CDR3 DNA: TGTGCCAGCAGTGAGGAAGGGGGCGATGGCTACACCTTC. It translates to CASSEEGGDGYTF. This chain links TRBV2 with TRBJ1-2; 7 bases map to TRBD1. Germline-derived CDR1 and CDR2 are SNHLY and FYNNEI. V lost 3 bases and J lost 6; bases outside the gene matches: 4. The CDR3 totals 13 residues.

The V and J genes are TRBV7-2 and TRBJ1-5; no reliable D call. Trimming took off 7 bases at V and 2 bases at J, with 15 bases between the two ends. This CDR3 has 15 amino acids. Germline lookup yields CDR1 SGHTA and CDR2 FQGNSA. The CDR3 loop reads CASTEGRSRNQPQHF. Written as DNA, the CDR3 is TGTGCCAGCACCGAAGGGCGATCGCGCAATCAGCCCCAGCATTTT.

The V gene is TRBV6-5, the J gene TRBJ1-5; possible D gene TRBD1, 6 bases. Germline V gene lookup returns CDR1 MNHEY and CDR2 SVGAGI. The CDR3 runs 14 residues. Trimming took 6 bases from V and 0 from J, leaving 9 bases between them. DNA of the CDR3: TGTGCCAGCAGACCGGACAGTAGCAATCAGCCCCAGCATTTT. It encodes CASRPDSSNQPQHF.

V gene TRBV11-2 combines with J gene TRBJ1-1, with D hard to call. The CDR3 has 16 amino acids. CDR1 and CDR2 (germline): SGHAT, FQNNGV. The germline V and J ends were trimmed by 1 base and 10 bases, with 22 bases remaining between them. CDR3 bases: TGTGCCAGCAGCTTAGGTTCCCTACGTTCCGCAATGGGAGCTTTCTTT. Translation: CASSLGSLRSAMGAFF.

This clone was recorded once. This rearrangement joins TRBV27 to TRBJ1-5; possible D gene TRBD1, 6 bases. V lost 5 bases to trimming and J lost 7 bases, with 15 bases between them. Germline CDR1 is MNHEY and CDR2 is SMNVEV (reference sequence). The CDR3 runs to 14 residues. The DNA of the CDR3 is TGTGCCAGCAGTCCTGCCTCAGGGACACAGCCCCAGCATTTT. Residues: CASSPASGTQPQHF.

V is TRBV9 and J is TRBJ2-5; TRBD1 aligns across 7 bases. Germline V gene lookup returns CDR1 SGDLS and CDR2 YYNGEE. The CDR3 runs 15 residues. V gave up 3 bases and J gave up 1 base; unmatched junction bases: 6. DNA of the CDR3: TGTGCCAGCAGCGGAGGGGGCCGGGTCCAAGAGACCCAGTACTTC. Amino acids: CASSGGGRVQETQYF.

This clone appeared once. CDR3 bases: TGTGCCAGCAGCGGCGGACAGGGACGAGAAAAACTGTTTTTT. Amino acid sequence: CASSGGQGREKLFF. This chain connects TRBV5-6 to TRBJ1-4, with 8 bases lining up with TRBD1. The germline gives CDR1 SGHDT, CDR2 YYEEEE. The CDR3 contains 14 residues. J lost 8 bases, V lost 4 bases, and 7 bases had no gene match.

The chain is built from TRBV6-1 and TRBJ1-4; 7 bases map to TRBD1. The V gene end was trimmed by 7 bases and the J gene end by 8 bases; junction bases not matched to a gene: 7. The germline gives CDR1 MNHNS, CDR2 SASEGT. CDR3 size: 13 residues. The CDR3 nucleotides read TGTGCCAGCACCAAGGGACAGAGGGAAAAACTGTTTTTT. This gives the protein CASTKGQREKLFF.

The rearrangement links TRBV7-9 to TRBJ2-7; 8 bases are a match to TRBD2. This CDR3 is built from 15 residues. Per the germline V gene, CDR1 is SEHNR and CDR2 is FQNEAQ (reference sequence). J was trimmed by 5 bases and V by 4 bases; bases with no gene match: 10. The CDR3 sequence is CASSSRRTSMDEQYF. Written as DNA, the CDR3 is TGTGCCAGCAGCTCACGACGGACTAGCATGGACGAGCAGTACTTC.

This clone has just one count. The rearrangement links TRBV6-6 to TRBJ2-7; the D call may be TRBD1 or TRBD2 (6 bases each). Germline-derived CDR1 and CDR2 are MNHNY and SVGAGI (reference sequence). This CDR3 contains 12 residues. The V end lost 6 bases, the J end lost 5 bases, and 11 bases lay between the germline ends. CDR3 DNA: TGTGCCAGCAGGAGGGGGGATCACGAGCAGTACTTC. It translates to CASRRGDHEQYF.

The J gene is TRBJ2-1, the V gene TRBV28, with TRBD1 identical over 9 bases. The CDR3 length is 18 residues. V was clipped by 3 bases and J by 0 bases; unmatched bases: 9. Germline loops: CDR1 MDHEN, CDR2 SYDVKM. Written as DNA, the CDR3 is TGTGCCAGCAGTTTGGGGACAGGGTCCCTCAGCTCCTACAATGAGCAGTTCTTC. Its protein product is CASSLGTGSLSSYNEQFF.

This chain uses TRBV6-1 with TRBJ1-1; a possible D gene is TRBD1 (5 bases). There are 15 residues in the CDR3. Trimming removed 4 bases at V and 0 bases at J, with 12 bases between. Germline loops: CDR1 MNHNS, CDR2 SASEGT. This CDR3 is CASSVLRGVNTEAFF. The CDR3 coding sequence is TGTGCCAGCAGTGTCTTGAGGGGAGTGAACACTGAAGCTTTCTTT.